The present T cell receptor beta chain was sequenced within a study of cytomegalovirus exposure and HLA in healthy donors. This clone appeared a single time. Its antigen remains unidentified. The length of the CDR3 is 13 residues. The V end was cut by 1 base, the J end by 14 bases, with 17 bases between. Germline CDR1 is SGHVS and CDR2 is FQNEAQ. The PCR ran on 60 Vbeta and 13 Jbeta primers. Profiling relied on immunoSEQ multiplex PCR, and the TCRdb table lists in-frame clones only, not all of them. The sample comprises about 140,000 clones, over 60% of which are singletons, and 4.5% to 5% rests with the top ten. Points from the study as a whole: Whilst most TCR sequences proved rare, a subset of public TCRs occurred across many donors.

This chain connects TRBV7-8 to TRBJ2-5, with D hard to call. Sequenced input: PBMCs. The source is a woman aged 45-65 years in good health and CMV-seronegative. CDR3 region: CASSLGPFLERYF. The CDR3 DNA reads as TGTGCCAGCAGCTTAGGCCCTTTCCTAGAGAGATACTTC.